This TCR beta chain was captured in a study of shared clonotypes between healthy human individuals. Study overall: Researchers drew samples from two women and a few men aged 18 to 49. CD4 naive and CD4 memory each took three plates per donor, while CD8 naive took two and CD8 memory one. General observations from the study: What naive subsets generally showed was a larger estimated richness than memory subsets showed. The genetic and exposure-history diversity represented was limited by few donors.

The assay was immunoSEQ multiplex PCR, and TCRdb's table has in-frame clones only and misses some. The repertoire holds nearly 1 million clones, with 70% to 85% as singletons. Details on this clone: Its antigen remains unknown.

This CDR3 region has 17 residues. V was pared by 5 bases and J by 0 bases, with 11 bases of the junction left unmatched. The germline V gene encodes CDR1 SGHKS and CDR2 YYEKEE (reference sequence). V gene TRBV5-5 combines with J gene TRBJ1-1; TRBD1 matches at 9 bases. The sequencing sample was made of memory CD4+ T cells sorted from blood. Subset reported: CD45RA-negative fraction. The TCR originated in a man younger than 30 in good health. The CDR3 is CASRKAGTGWLNTEAFF. CDR3 nucleotides: TGTGCCAGCAGAAAGGCCGGGACAGGGTGGCTGAACACTGAAGCTTTCTTT. Supplemented by reference TRBV5-5 and TRBJ1-1, the full variable domain reads DAGVTQSPTHLIKTRGQQVTLRCSPISGHKSVSWYQQVLGQGPQFIFQYYEKEERGRGNFPDRFSARQFPNYSSELNVNALLLGDSALYLCASRKAGTGWLNTEAFFGQGTRLTVV.